These T cell receptor beta chains were read from a single sample in a study of blood T cell repertoires in COVID-19. TCRdb's copy holds only in-frame clones and misses some; the assay was immunoSEQ multiplex PCR. The table has about 200,000 clones, approximately 90% seen once. Sequencing was performed on peripheral blood. These receptors were taken from a man between 60 and 70 years old with active or convalescent COVID-19. Both conserved end residues are part of each CDR3. The D gene is left open where the match is weak. Size is omitted from some rows. Given values are once, few, many or a class for expanded clones.

v_gene	len	d_gene	j_gene	abundance	CDR3nt	CDR3aa
TRBV4-1	15	TRBD2	TRBJ2-3	NA	TGCGCCAGCAGCCAACTAGCGGTATCCACAGATACGCAGTATTTT	CASSQLAVSTDTQYF
TRBV6-1	15	TRBD1	TRBJ1-5	once	TGTGCCAGCAGTGAAGTGACAGGGGGGGATCAGCCCCAGCATTTT	CASSEVTGGDQPQHF
TRBV28	17	TRBD2	TRBJ2-3	once	TGTGCCAGCAGTTCCCCACCTTTTAAAGCGGGGGGGGCGACGCAGTATTTT	CASSSPPFKAGGATQYF
TRBV7-2	14	NA	TRBJ1-2	few	TGTGCCAGCAGCTTATCCCAGGTCTACTATGGCTACACCTTC	CASSLSQVYYGYTF
TRBV10-2	13	NA	TRBJ2-1	NA	TGCGCCAGCCGGAGCGGGTCGTACAATGAGCAGTTCTTC	CASRSGSYNEQFF
TRBV18	16	TRBD1	TRBJ1-1	once	TGTGCCAGCTCATCGACGGTGGGCAGGGGGGACACTGAAGCTTTCTTT	CASSSTVGRGDTEAFF
TRBV20-1	11	NA	TRBJ1-2	NA	TGCAGTGCGCACCTAGCTGGTGGCTACACCTTC	CSAHLAGGYTF
TRBV6-5	15	TRBD2	TRBJ2-3	NA	TGTGCCAGCAGGGGGGGGACCCAATACACAGATACGCAGTATTTT	CASRGGTQYTDTQYF
TRBV7-9	15	TRBD1	TRBJ1-1	NA	TGTGCCAGCAGCTTAGCGCAGGGGGTGAACACTGAAGCTTTCTTT	CASSLAQGVNTEAFF
TRBV11-2	15	TRBD1	TRBJ2-7	NA	TGTGCCAGCAGCCCCGACAGGGGGCGCGAAGGCGAGCAGTACTTC	CASSPDRGREGEQYF
TRBV5-6	14	TRBD2	TRBJ2-3	NA	TGTGCCAGCAGCTTGGGGACTAGCGCAGATACGCAGTATTTT	CASSLGTSADTQYF
TRBV2	14	TRBD1	TRBJ1-5	NA	TGTGCCAGCAGGGACAGGGTGGGCAATCAGCCCCAGCATTTT	CASRDRVGNQPQHF
TRBV4-2	16	NA	TRBJ1-5	few	TGTGCCAGCAGCCAAGGGCTGGGAGTGAGCAATCAGCCCCAGCATTTT	CASSQGLGVSNQPQHF
TRBV24-1	13	NA	TRBJ1-6	NA	TGTGCCACCAGTTGGGGGGAGAATTCACCCCTCCACTTT	CATSWGENSPLHF
TRBV2	13	TRBD2	TRBJ2-5	NA	TGTGCCAGCAGTGAACGGGGGGGAACGACCCAGTACTTC	CASSERGGTTQYF
TRBV24-1	14	NA	TRBJ2-2	NA	TGTGCCACCAGTATCCAGGGGGGCGCCGGGGAGCTGTTTTTT	CATSIQGGAGELFF
TRBV7-9	14	TRBD1	TRBJ2-7	few	TGTGCCAGCAGCTCCCGGACAGGTATATACGAGCAGTACTTC	CASSSRTGIYEQYF
TRBV24-1	15	NA	TRBJ2-7	NA	TGTGCCACCAGTGATGGGAAACAGGCTTACTACGAGCAGTACTTC	CATSDGKQAYYEQYF
TRBV19	14	TRBD2	TRBJ2-1	few	TGTGCCAGTAGTGCCACCGGGACTAGCCGCGGGCAGTTCTTC	CASSATGTSRGQFF
TRBV5-1	15	NA	TRBJ2-1	NA	TGCGCCAGCAGCTTGGGAGGGTTATCCTACAATGAGCAGTTCTTC	CASSLGGLSYNEQFF
TRBV18	13	TRBD1	TRBJ1-6	few	TGTGCCAGCTCACGGACAGGGGTTATGACCCTCCACTTT	CASSRTGVMTLHF
TRBV29-1	11	NA	TRBJ2-2	once	TGCAGCGTTGATAGGGGCGGGGAGCTGTTTTTT	CSVDRGGELFF
TRBV5-1	13	NA	TRBJ2-1	NA	TGCGCCAGCAGCTTGGGGTCAGGGAATGAGCAGTTCTTC	CASSLGSGNEQFF
TRBV19	16	TRBD1	TRBJ1-2	NA	TGTGCCAGTAGTATAGCGGGACAGAAATCCAACTATGGCTACACCTTC	CASSIAGQKSNYGYTF
TRBV7-2	16	TRBD2	TRBJ2-1	NA	TGTGCCAGCAGCGGAGGACTAGCGGGGGAGGGCAATGAGCAGTTCTTC	CASSGGLAGEGNEQFF
TRBV6-1	15	NA	TRBJ1-5	NA	TGTGCCAGCAGTGAAGGTAGAAGTAGCAATCAGCCCCAGCATTTT	CASSEGRSSNQPQHF
TRBV29-1	13	NA	TRBJ2-1	NA	TGCAGCGTGTGGGAGGGGGTAGCGGATGAGCAGTTCTTC	CSVWEGVADEQFF
TRBV24-1	12	NA	TRBJ2-5	NA	TGTGCCACCAGTGACTACCAAGAGACCCAGTACTTC	CATSDYQETQYF
TRBV10-3	14	NA	TRBJ1-1	NA	TGTGCCATCAGTGTCACGGACAGCAACACTGAAGCTTTCTTT	CAISVTDSNTEAFF
TRBV5-4	14	NA	TRBJ1-2	few	TGTGCCAGCACTACAGAGAGCTATGGCTCAGGCTACACCTTC	CASTTESYGSGYTF
TRBV6-5	15	TRBD2	TRBJ2-1	NA	TGTGCCAGCAGTTCCGGGACTAGCGGCAACAATGAGCAGTTCTTC	CASSSGTSGNNEQFF
TRBV2	15	TRBD1	TRBJ2-2	NA	TGTGCCAGCAGTGACGGACAGGCCTTCCCCGGGGAGCTGTTTTTT	CASSDGQAFPGELFF
TRBV29-1	11	NA	TRBJ2-1	NA	TGCAGCGTTGAACCTAGGTATGAGCAGTTCTTC	CSVEPRYEQFF
TRBV6-5	13	NA	TRBJ1-2	once	TGTGCCAGCAGCCTACACAGGGACTATGGCTACACCTTC	CASSLHRDYGYTF
TRBV2	13	NA	TRBJ1-1	NA	TGTGCCAGCAGTGAAGACTGGAACACTGAAGCTTTCTTT	CASSEDWNTEAFF
TRBV19	17	NA	TRBJ1-5	NA	TGTGCCAGTAGTATTGGGGGGGGAAGGTTCGCCGGCCAGCCCCAGCATTTT	CASSIGGGRFAGQPQHF
TRBV5-4	15	NA	TRBJ1-1	NA	TGTGCCAGCAGCTTGGGTGCGTCCCTGAACACTGAAGCTTTCTTT	CASSLGASLNTEAFF
TRBV19	13	TRBD1	TRBJ1-5	NA	TGTGCCAGTATGACAGGGAGCAATCAGCCCCAGCATTTT	CASMTGSNQPQHF
TRBV6-6	15	NA	TRBJ1-4	NA	TGTGCCAGCAGTTACGGTCCCAGGTCGAATGAAAAACTGTTTTTT	CASSYGPRSNEKLFF
TRBV27	15	NA	TRBJ1-6	NA	TGTGCCAGCAGTTCCGGGAGCTCCTATAATTCACCCCTCCACTTT	CASSSGSSYNSPLHF
TRBV6-5	15	TRBD2	TRBJ2-3	NA	TGTGCCAGCAGTCCGCGGGGGGGGTTGAAAGATACGCAGTATTTT	CASSPRGGLKDTQYF
TRBV30	11	NA	TRBJ1-3	once	TGTGCCTGGAACCGGGGAAACACCATATATTTT	CAWNRGNTIYF